This T cell receptor beta chain comes out of a study of T cell clones after liver transplantation. Study at large: Tolerant meant at least one year fully off immunosuppression without liver enzymes above twice normal.

Only in-frame clones appear in the TCRdb table, and some are missing; sequencing was by immunoSEQ multiplex PCR. The table includes around 110,000 clones, about nine tenths detected once. Whole-study results and caveats: Donor-reactive sequences fell more than third party-reactive ones, suggesting partial deletion. In two subjects, few donor cells limited the measurable donor-reactive repertoire. Post-transplant time points were not standardized, so conclusions are preliminary.

The CDR3 runs to 16 residues. The ends were cut back, 2 bases at V and 2 bases at J, with 17 bases in the middle. CDR1 is SGHNT, CDR2 YYREEE, per germline (reference sequence). A note on this clone: As yet, its antigen is unknown.

The sample consisted of CD4+ T cells from blood, taken 12 months after liver transplant. The source of this sequence is a human patient who received a liver transplant. The graft donor may have contributed some T cells. The chain recombines TRBV5-4 with TRBJ2-7, with D possibly TRBD1 on 5 matching bases. The DNA of the CDR3 is TGTGCCAGCAGCTTTACCATCGGAGAAGGGGCCTACGAGCAGTACTTC. Translating gives CASSFTIGEGAYEQYF. Based on the CDR3 plus reference TRBV5-4 and TRBJ2-7, the full variable domain is ETGVTQSPTHLIKTRGQQVTLRCSSQSGHNTVSWYQQALGQGPQFIFQYYREEENGRGNFPPRFSGLQFPNYSSELNVNALELDDSALYLCASSFTIGEGAYEQYFGPGTRLTVT.